The 8 T cell receptor beta chains presented below share a single source sample, sequenced in a study of CD8+CD57+ T cells in acquired aplastic anemia. Sequencing involved patients with CD8+CD57+ cell expansion previously shown by flow cytometry. The use of genomic DNA as template underpinned the TCR beta VDJ and CDR3 profiling. One entry per CDR3 protein results from TCRdb running MiXCR on the reads. The table includes about 160,000 distinct CDR3 sequences, around 48% detected once. The sample consisted of sorted CD4+, CD8+, or CD8+CD57+ T cells (not recorded which) from PBMCs. The receptors here all came from a human donor with aplastic anemia.

The genes are TRBV15 and TRBJ1-2; the match to TRBD1 covers 9 bases. CDR3 size: 16 residues. The J segment lost 4 bases and the V segment lost 1 base, leaving 7 bases of the junction unmatched. CDR1 LNHNV and CDR2 YYDKDF come from the germline V gene (reference sequence). The CDR3 sequence: CATSRGGTGWTYGYTF. CDR3 DNA: TGTGCCACCAGCAGAGGGGGGACAGGGTGGACCTATGGCTACACCTTC.

This chain connects TRBV2 to TRBJ2-2, with D possibly matching TRBD2 (6 bases). The CDR3 runs 14 residues. Germline CDR1 reads SNHLY; CDR2 reads FYNNEI. The V end was cut by 1 base, the J end by 3 bases, with 6 bases between. The CDR3 DNA follows: TGTGCCAGCAGTGAAGGACTAGACACCGGGGAGCTGTTTTTT. It specifies CASSEGLDTGELFF. Combining the CDR3 with reference TRBV2 and TRBJ2-2 gives the whole variable domain EPEVTQTPSHQVTQMGQEVILRCVPISNHLYFYWYRQILGQKVEFLVSFYNNEISEKSEIFDDQFSVERPDGSNFTLKIRSTKLEDSAMYFCASSEGLDTGELFFGEGSRLTVL.

Comment on this clonotype: A much larger clone lies a single base off, so this may be a read error. The J gene is TRBJ1-2, the V gene TRBV7-9; no clear D. Germline lookup yields CDR1 SEHNR and CDR2 FQNEAQ (reference sequence). This CDR3 has 13 amino acids. The CDR3 DNA is TGTGCCGGCAGGTGGATCGGAGACTATGGCTACACCTTC. Its protein is CAGRWIGDYGYTF.

The CDR3 coding sequence is TGTGCCAGCAGTGACGGGCGGCTTAATGAAAAACTGTTTTTT. It specifies CASSDGRLNEKLFF. The chain has TRBV2 and TRBJ1-4; D is unresolved. Trimming pared 3 bases from V and 4 bases from J, leaving 9 bases between. The CDR3 consists of 14 residues. Germline V lookup: CDR1 SNHLY, CDR2 FYNNEI.

The chain recombines TRBV20-1 with TRBJ2-1, with 7 bases aligning to TRBD2. CDR3 length equals 14 residues. Trimming took 5 bases from V and 10 from J; bases not matched to a gene: 14. CDR1 DFQATT and CDR2 SNEGSKA come from the germline V gene (reference sequence). The chain's CDR3 is CSARGLGGALEQFF. The CDR3 region has the DNA TGCAGTGCTCGTGGACTAGGAGGGGCGTTGGAGCAGTTCTTC.

This clonotype was seen many times. This chain uses TRBV3-1 with TRBJ1-5; the D is unclear. This CDR3 comprises 13 residues. Per the germline V gene, CDR1 is LGHDT and CDR2 is YNNKEL (reference sequence). Trimming removed 2 bases from V and 10 bases from J, with 12 bases in between. The CDR3 region is CASSQNGVEPQHF. DNA of the CDR3: TGTGCCAGCAGCCAAAATGGGGTTGAACCCCAGCATTTT.

The rearrangement links TRBV9 to TRBJ1-6; 7 bases map to TRBD1. Germline V gene data show CDR1 as SGDLS and CDR2 as YYNGEE. The length of the CDR3 is 15 residues. V shed 7 bases and J 8 bases; nucleotides not matched to a gene: 12. CDR3 nucleotides: TGTGCCAGCTCCCCAGGGGGGAGTCGGGATTCACCCCTCCACTTT. Translated, it gives CASSPGGSRDSPLHF.

At least ten counts were recorded for this clonotype. The chain has TRBV5-4 and TRBJ2-1; 11 nucleotides align to TRBD2. Germline V lookup: CDR1 SGHNT, CDR2 YYREEE (reference sequence). CDR3 length: 18 residues. V lost 0 bases, J lost 7 bases, and 12 bases stayed unmatched. This chain's CDR3 is CASSLAAVTSGRRNEQFF. The CDR3, as DNA: TGTGCCAGCAGCTTGGCGGCTGTCACTAGCGGGAGACGAAATGAGCAGTTCTTC.